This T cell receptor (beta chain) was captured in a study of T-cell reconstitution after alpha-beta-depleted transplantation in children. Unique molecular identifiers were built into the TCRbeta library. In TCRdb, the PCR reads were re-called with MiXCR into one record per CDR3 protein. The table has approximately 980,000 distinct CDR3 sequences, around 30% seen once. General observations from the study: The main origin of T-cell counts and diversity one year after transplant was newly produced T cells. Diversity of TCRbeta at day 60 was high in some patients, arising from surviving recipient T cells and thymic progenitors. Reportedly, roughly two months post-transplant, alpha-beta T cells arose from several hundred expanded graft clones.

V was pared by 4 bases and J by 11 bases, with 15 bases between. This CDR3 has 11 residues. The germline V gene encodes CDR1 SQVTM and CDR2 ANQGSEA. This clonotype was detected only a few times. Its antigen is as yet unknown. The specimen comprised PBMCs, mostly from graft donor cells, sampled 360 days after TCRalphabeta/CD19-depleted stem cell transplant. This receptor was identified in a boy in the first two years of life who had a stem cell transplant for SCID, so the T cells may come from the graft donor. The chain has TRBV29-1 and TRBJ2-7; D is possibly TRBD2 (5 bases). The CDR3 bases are TGCAGCGTTGGCTTTTTGAAGGAGGAGTACTTC. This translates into CSVGFLKEEYF.